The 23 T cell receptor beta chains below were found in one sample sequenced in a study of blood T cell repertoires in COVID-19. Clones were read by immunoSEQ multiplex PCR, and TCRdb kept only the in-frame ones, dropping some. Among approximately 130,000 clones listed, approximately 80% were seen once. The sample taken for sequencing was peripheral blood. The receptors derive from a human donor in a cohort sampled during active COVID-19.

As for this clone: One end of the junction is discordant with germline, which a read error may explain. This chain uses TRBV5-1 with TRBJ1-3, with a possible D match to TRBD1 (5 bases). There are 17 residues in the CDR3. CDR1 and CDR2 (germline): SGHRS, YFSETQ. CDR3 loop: CASRLGPTGPAGNTIYF. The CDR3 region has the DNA TGCGCCAGCAGATTGGGCCCTACAGGACCCGCTGGAAACACCATATATTTT. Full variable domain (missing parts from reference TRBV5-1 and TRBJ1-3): KAGVTQTPRYLIKTRGQQVTLSCSPISGHRSVSWYQQTPGQGLQFLFEYFSETQRNKGNFPGRFSGRQFSNSRSEMNVSTLELGDSALYLCASRLGPTGPAGNTIYFGEGSWLTVV.

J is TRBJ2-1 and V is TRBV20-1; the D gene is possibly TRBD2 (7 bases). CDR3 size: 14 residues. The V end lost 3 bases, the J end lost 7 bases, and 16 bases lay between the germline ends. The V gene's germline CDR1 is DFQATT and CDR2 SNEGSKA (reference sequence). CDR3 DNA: TGCAGTGCTAGTTCGGGGGGCCTGTTGAATGAGCAGTTCTTC. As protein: CSASSGGLLNEQFF.

This chain's CDR3 is CASREPGQADYEQYF. The CDR3 DNA sequence: TGTGCCAGCAGAGAACCGGGACAGGCGGACTACGAGCAGTACTTC. The V call is TRBV2, the J call TRBJ2-7; 8 positions match TRBD1. V shed 6 bases and J 3 bases; nucleotides not matched to a gene: 10. This CDR3 has 15 residues. Germline V gives CDR1 SNHLY, CDR2 FYNNEI. Using reference TRBV2 and TRBJ2-7 for the parts outside the CDR3, the full variable domain is EPEVTQTPSHQVTQMGQEVILRCVPISNHLYFYWYRQILGQKVEFLVSFYNNEISEKSEIFDDQFSVERPDGSNFTLKIRSTKLEDSAMYFCASREPGQADYEQYFGPGTRLTVT.

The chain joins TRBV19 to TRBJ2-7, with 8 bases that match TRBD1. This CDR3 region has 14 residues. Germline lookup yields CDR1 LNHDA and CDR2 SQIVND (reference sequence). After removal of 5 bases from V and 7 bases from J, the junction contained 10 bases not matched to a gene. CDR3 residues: CASSLSGGAGEQYF. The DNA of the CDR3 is TGTGCCAGTAGTTTATCAGGGGGCGCGGGGGAGCAGTACTTC.

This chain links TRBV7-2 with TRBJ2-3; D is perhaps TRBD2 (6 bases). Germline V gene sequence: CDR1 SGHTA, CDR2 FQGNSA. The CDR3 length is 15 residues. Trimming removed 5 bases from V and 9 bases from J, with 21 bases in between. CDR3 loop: CASSLEVAVGWTQYF. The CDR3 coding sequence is TGTGCCAGCAGCCTAGAGGTAGCGGTGGGGTGGACGCAGTATTTT.

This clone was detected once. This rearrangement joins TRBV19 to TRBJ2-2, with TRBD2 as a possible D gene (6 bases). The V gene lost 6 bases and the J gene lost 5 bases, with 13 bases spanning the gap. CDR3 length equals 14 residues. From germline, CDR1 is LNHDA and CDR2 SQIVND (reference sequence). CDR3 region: CASSPIGSTGELFF. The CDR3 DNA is TGTGCCAGTAGCCCGATCGGGAGTACCGGGGAGCTGTTTTTT. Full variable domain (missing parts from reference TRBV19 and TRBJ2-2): DGGITQSPKYLFRKEGQNVTLSCEQNLNHDAMYWYRQDPGQGLRLIYYSQIVNDFQKGDIAEGYSVSREKKESFPLTVTSAQKNPTAFYLCASSPIGSTGELFFGEGSRLTVL.

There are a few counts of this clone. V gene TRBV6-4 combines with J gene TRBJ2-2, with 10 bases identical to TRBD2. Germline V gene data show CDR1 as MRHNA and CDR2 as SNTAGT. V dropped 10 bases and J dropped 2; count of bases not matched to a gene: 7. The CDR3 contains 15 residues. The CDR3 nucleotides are TGTGCCACCTTTGGACTAGCGGTCAACACCGGGGAGCTGTTTTTT. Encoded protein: CATFGLAVNTGELFF.

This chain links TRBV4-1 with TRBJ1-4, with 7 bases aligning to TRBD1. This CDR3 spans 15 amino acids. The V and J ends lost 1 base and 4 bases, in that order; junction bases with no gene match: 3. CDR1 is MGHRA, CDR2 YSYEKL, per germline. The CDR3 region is CASSQARDSNEKLFF. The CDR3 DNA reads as TGCGCCAGCAGCCAAGCCCGGGACAGTAATGAAAAACTGTTTTTT.

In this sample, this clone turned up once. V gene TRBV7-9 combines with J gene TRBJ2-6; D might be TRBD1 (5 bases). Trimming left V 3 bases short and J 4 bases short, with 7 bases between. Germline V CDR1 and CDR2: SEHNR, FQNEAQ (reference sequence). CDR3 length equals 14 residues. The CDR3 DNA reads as TGTGCCAGCAGCTTGACAGCCGGGGCCAACGTCCTGACTTTC. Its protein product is CASSLTAGANVLTF.

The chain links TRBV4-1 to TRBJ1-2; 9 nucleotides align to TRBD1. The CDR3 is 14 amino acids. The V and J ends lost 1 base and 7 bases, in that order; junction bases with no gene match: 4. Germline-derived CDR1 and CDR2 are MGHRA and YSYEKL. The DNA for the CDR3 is TGCGCCAGCAGCCAAGTAGGGACAGGGTCTGGCTACACCTTC. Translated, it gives CASSQVGTGSGYTF.

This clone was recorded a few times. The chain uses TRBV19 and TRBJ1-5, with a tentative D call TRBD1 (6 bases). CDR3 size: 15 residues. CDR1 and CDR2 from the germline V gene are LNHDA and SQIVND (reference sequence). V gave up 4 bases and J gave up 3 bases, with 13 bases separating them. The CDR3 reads CASSTQGKDNQPQHF. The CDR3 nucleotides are TGTGCCAGTAGTACACAGGGTAAGGACAATCAGCCCCAGCATTTT.

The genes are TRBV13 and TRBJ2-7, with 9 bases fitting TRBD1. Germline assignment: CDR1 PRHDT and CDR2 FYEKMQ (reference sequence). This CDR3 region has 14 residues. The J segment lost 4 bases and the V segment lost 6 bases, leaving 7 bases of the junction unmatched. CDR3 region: CASRLTGGSYEQYF. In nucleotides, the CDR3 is TGTGCCAGCAGGCTGACAGGGGGATCATACGAGCAGTACTTC.

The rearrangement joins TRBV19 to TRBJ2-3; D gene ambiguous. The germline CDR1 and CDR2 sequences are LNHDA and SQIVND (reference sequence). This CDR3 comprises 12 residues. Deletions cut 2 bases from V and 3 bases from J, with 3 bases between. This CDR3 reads CASSIRTDTQYF. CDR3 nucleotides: TGTGCCAGTAGTATACGGACAGATACGCAGTATTTT.

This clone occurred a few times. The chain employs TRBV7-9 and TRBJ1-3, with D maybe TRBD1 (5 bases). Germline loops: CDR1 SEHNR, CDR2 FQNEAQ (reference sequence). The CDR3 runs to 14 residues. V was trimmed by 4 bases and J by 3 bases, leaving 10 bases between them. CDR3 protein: CASSSQGLGNTIYF. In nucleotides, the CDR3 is TGTGCCAGCAGCTCCCAGGGACTTGGAAACACCATATATTTT. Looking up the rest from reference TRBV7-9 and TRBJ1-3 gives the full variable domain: DTGVSQNPRHKITKRGQNVTFRCDPISEHNRLYWYRQTLGQGPEFLTYFQNEAQLEKSRLLSDRFSAERPKGSFSTLEIQRTEQGDSAMYLCASSSQGLGNTIYFGEGSWLTVV.

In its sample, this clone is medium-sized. CDR3 in amino acids: CAISESIGAVGSPLHF. The CDR3 coding sequence is TGTGCCATCAGTGAGTCGATAGGGGCAGTCGGTTCACCCCTCCACTTT. The rearrangement links TRBV10-3 to TRBJ1-6; TRBD1 is a possible D gene (5 bases). CDR3 length: 16 residues. V shed 0 bases and J shed 9 bases, with 15 bases lying between them. The germline V gene has CDR1 ENHRY and CDR2 SYGVKD.

The CDR3 nucleotides are TGTGCCAGCAGACCCCGACAAGGGGCGAACACTGAAGCTTTCTTT. It encodes CASRPRQGANTEAFF. The J gene is TRBJ1-1, the V gene TRBV2; the D gene is possibly TRBD1 (5 bases). The V and J ends lost 6 bases and 1 base respectively, with 15 bases between them. Germline-derived CDR1 and CDR2 are SNHLY and FYNNEI. The CDR3 totals 15 residues.

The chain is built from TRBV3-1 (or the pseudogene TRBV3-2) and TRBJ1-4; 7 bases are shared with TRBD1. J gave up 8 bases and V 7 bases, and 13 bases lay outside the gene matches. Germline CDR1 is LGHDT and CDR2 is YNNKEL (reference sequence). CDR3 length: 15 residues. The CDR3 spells CASTSLGGEGEKLFF. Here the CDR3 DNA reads TGTGCCAGCACCTCATTAGGGGGCGAAGGGGAAAAACTGTTTTTT.

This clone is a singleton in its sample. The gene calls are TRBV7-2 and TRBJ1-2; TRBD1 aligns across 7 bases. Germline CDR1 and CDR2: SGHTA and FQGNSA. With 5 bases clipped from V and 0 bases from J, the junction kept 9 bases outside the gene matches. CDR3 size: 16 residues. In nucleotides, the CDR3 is TGTGCCAGCAGCCATTATAGACAGGGAGCTAACTATGGCTACACCTTC. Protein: CASSHYRQGANYGYTF.

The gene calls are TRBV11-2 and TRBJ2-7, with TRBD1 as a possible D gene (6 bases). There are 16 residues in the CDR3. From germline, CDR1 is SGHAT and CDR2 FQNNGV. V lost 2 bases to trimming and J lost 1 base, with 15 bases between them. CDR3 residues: CASSLMGDTLSYEQYF. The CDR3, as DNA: TGTGCCAGCAGCTTAATGGGGGACACCTTATCCTACGAGCAGTACTTC.

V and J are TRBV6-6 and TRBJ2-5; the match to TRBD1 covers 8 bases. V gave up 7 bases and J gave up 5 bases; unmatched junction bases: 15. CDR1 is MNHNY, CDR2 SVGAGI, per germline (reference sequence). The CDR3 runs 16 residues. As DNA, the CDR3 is TGTGCCAGCAAGACGACAGGGGTCAATAGATGGGAGACCCAGTACTTC. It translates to CASKTTGVNRWETQYF.

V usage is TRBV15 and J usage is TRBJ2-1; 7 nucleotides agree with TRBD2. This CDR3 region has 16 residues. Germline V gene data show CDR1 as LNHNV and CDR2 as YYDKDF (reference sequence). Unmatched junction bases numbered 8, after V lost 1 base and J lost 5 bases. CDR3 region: CATSRGYGGSNNEQFF. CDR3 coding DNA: TGTGCCACCAGCAGAGGATACGGGGGGTCAAACAATGAGCAGTTCTTC.

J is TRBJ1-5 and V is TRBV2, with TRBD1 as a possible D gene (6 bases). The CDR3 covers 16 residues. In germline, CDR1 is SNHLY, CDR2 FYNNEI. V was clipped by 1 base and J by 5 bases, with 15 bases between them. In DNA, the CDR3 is TGTGCCAGCAGTGAAGACAGGGCCGCATTATATCAGCCCCAGCATTTT. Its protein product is CASSEDRAALYQPQHF.

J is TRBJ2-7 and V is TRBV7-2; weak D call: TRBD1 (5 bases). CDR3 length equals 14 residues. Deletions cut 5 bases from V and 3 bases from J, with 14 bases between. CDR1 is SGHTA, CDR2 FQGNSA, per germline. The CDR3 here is CASSRPGSHYEQYF. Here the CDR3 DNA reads TGTGCCAGCAGCCGCCCAGGGTCCCACTACGAGCAGTACTTC.